Sequencing of this TCR beta chain was carried out in a study of blood T cell repertoires in COVID-19. About the study: The United States, Italy and Spain provided the acute and convalescent COVID-19 samples. In each case, the material was cDNA or gDNA derived from T cells, B-cell-depleted T cells, or PBMCs.

The assay was immunoSEQ multiplex PCR, and TCRdb's table has in-frame clones only and misses some. The sample lists a few hundred thousand clones, approximately 90% seen once, with approximately 0.92% in the top ten. Input material: peripheral blood. This TCR was sampled from a man between 18 and 35 years old with COVID-19, enrolled during active disease.

The CDR3 DNA sequence: TGTGCCAGCAGCTTACGGGGGGCCGGAAACACCATATATTTT. Its protein product is CASSLRGAGNTIYF. V usage is TRBV7-8 and J usage is TRBJ1-3, with a weak D call TRBD1 (6 bases). Trimming took off 2 bases at V and 4 bases at J, with 9 bases between the two ends. The CDR3 totals 14 residues. The germline CDR1 and CDR2 sequences are SGHVS and FQNEAQ. The full variable domain, in which reference TRBV7-8 and TRBJ1-3 provide the parts outside the CDR3, is GAGVSQSPRYKVAKRGQDVALRCDPISGHVSLFWYQQALGQGPEFLTYFQNEAQLDKSGLPSDRFFAERPEGSVSTLKIQRTQQEDSAVYLCASSLRGAGNTIYFGEGSWLTVV.